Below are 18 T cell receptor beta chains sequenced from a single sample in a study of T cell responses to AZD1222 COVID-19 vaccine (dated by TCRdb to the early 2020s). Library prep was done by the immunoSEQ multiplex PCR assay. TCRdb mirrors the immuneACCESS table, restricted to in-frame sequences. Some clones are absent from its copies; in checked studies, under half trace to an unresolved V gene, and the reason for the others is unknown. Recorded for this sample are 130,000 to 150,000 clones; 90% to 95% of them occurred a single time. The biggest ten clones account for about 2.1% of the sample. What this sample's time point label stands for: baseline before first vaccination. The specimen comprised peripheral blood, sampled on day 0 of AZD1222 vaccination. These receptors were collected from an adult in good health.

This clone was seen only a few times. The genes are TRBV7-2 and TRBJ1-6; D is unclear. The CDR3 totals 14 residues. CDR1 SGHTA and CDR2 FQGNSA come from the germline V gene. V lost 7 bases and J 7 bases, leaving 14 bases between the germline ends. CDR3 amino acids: CASKSEAGNSPLHF. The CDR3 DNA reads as TGTGCCAGCAAGTCCGAAGCGGGGAATTCACCCCTCCACTTT.

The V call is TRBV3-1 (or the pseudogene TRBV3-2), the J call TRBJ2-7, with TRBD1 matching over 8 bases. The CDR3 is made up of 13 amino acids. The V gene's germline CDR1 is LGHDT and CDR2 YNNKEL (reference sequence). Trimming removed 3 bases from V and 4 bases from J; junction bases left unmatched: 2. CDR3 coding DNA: TGTGCCAGCAGCCACGACAGGGGATACGAGCAGTACTTC. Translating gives CASSHDRGYEQYF.

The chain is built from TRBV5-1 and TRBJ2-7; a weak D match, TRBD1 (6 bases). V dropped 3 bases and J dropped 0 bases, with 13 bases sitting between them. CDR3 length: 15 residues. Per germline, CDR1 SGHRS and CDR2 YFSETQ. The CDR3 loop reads CASSSYRASSYEQYF. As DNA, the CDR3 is TGCGCCAGCAGCTCCTACAGGGCTAGCTCCTACGAGCAGTACTTC. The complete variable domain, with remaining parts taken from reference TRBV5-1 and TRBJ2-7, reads KAGVTQTPRYLIKTRGQQVTLSCSPISGHRSVSWYQQTPGQGLQFLFEYFSETQRNKGNFPGRFSGRQFSNSRSEMNVSTLELGDSALYLCASSSYRASSYEQYFGPGTRLTVT.

CDR3 loop: CASSLRQPRGTDTQYF. CDR3 DNA: TGTGCCAGCAGCTTAAGACAGCCTCGTGGCACAGATACGCAGTATTTT. V gene TRBV11-2 combines with J gene TRBJ2-3, with D maybe TRBD1 (5 bases). V gave up 2 bases and J gave up 1 base, with 13 bases separating them. The CDR3 is 16 amino acids. Germline CDR1 reads SGHAT; CDR2 reads FQNNGV.

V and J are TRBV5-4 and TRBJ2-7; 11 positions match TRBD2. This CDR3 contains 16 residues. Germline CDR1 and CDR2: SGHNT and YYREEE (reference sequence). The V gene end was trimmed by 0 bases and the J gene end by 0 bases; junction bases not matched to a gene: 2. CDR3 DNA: TGTGCCAGCAGCTTGGCCCTAGCGGGGGGCTCCTACGAGCAGTACTTC. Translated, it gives CASSLALAGGSYEQYF. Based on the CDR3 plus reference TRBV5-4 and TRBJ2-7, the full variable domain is ETGVTQSPTHLIKTRGQQVTLRCSSQSGHNTVSWYQQALGQGPQFIFQYYREEENGRGNFPPRFSGLQFPNYSSELNVNALELDDSALYLCASSLALAGGSYEQYFGPGTRLTVT.

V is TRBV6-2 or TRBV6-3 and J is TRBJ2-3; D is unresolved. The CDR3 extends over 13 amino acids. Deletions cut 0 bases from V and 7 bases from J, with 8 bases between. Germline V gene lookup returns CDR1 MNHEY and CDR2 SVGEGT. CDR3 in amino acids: CASSYSTGYTQYF. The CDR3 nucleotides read TGTGCCAGCAGTTACTCGACCGGCTATACGCAGTATTTT.

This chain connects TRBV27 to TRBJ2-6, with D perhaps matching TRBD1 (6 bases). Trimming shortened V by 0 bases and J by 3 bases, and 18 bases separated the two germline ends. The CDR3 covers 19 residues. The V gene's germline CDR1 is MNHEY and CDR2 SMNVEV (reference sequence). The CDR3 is CASSLSGGGALFGANVLTF. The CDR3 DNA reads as TGTGCCAGCAGTTTATCGGGTGGGGGCGCTTTATTTGGGGCCAACGTCCTGACTTTC.

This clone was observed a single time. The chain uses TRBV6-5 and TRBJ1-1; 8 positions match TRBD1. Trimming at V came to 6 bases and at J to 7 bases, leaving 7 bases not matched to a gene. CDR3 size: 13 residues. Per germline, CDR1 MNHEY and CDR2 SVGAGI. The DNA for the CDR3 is TGTGCCAGCAGCCGCGGACAGGGACTTGAAGCTTTCTTT. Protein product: CASSRGQGLEAFF.

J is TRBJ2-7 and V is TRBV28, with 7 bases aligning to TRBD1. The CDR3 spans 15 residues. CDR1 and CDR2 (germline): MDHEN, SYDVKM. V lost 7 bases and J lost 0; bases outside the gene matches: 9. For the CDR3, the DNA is TGTGCCAGCACCCCCCGACAGGGCCGCTCCTACGAGCAGTACTTC. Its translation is CASTPRQGRSYEQYF. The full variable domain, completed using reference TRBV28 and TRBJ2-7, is DVKVTQSSRYLVKRTGEKVFLECVQDMDHENMFWYRQDPGLGLRLIYFSYDVKMKEKGDIPEGYSVSREKKERFSLILESASTNQTSMYLCASTPRQGRSYEQYFGPGTRLTVT.

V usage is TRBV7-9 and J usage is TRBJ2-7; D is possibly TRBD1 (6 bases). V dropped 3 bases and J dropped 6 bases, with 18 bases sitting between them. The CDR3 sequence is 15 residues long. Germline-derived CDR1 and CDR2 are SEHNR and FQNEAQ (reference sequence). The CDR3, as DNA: TGTGCCAGCAGCTTTCTTGTCAGGGGTGTTGGCGAGCAGTACTTC. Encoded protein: CASSFLVRGVGEQYF.

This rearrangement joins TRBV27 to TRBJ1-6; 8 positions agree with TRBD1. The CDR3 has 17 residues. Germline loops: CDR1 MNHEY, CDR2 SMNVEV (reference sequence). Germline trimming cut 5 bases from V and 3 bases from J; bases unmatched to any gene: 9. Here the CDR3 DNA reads TGTGCCAGCAGTCTCTCCCCTGGACAGGGCTATAATTCACCCCTCCACTTT. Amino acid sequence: CASSLSPGQGYNSPLHF.

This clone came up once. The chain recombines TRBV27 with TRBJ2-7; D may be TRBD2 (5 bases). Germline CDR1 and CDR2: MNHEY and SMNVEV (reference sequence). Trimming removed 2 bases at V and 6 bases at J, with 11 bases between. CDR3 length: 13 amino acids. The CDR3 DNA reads TGTGCCAGCAGTTTAGGCTCGGGGAGCGAGCAGTACTTC. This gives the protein CASSLGSGSEQYF.

CDR3 DNA: TGTGCCAGCAGCTTCTTAATGGACACCAGCACAGATACGCAGTATTTT. Its protein product is CASSFLMDTSTDTQYF. The rearrangement joins TRBV7-2 to TRBJ2-3, with D maybe TRBD1 (5 bases). V dropped 3 bases and J dropped 0 bases, with 13 bases sitting between them. The CDR3 is 16 residues long. CDR1 is SGHTA and CDR2 is FQGNSA in the germline V gene.

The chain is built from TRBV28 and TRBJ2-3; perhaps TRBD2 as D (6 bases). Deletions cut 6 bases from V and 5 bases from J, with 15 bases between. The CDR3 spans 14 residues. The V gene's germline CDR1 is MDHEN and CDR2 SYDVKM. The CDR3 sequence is CASSRPTRLDTQYF. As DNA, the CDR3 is TGTGCCAGCAGCCGGCCGACTAGACTAGATACGCAGTATTTT.

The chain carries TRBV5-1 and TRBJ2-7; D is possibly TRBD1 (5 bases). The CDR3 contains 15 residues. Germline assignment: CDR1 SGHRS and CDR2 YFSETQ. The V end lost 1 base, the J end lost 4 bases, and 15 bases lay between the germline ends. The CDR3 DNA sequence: TGCGCCAGCAGCTTGAACCCTGGGGCGCCGTACGAGCAGTACTTC. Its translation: CASSLNPGAPYEQYF. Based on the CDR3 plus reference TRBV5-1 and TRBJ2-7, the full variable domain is KAGVTQTPRYLIKTRGQQVTLSCSPISGHRSVSWYQQTPGQGLQFLFEYFSETQRNKGNFPGRFSGRQFSNSRSEMNVSTLELGDSALYLCASSLNPGAPYEQYFGPGTRLTVT.

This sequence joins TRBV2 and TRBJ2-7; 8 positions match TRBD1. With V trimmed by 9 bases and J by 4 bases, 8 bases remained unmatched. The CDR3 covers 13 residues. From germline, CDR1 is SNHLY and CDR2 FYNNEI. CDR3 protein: CASTGTGIYEQYF. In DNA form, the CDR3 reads TGTGCCAGTACCGGGACAGGTATTTACGAGCAGTACTTC.

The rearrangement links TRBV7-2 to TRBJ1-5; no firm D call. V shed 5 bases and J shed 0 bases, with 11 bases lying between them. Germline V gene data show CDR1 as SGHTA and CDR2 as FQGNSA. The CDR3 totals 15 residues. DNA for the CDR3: TGTGCCAGCAGCCAGGACGGATATAGCAATCAGCCCCAGCATTTT. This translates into CASSQDGYSNQPQHF.

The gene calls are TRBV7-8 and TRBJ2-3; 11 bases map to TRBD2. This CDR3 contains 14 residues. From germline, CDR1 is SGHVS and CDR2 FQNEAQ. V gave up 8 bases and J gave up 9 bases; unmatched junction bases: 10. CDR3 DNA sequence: TGTGCCAGCCAATTCCTAGCGGGGGGTGGGACGCAGTATTTT. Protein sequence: CASQFLAGGGTQYF.